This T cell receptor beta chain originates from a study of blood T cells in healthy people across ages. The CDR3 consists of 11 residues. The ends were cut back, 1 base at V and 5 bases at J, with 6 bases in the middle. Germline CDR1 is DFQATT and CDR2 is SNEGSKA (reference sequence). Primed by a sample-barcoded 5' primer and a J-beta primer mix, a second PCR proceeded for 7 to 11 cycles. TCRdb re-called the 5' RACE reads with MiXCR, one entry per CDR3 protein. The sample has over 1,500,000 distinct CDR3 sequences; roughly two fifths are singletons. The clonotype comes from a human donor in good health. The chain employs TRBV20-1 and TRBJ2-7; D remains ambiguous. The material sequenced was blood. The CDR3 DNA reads TGCAGTGCTAGAGGGGTGGACGAGCAGTACTTC. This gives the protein CSARGVDEQYF.